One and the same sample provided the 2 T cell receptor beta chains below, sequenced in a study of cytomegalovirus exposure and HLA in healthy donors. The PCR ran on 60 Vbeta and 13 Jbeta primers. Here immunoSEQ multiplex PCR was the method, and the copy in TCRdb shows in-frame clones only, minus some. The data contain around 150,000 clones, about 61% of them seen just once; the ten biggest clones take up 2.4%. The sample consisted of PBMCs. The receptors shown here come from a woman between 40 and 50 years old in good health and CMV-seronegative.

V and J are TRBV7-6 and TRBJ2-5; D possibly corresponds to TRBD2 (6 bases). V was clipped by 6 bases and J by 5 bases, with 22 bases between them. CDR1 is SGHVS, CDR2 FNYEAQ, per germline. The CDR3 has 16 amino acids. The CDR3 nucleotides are TGTGCCAGCAGTTACGACTGGAGCGGCGGGGTTGAGACCCAGTACTTC. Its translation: CASSYDWSGGVETQYF.

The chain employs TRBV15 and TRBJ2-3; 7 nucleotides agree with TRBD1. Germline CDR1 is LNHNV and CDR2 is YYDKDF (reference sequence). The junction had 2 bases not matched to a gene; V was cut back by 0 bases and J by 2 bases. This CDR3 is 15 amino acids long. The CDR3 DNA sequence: TGTGCCACCAGCAGAGATGGACAGGACACAGATACGCAGTATTTT. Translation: CATSRDGQDTDTQYF. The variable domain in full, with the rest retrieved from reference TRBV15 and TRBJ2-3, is DAMVIQNPRYQVTQFGKPVTLSCSQTLNHNVMYWYQQKSSQAPKLLFHYYDKDFNNEADTPDNFQSRRPNTSFCFLDIRSPGLGDTAMYLCATSRDGQDTDTQYFGPGTRLTVL.